Listed below are T cell receptor beta chains from one sample, sequenced in a study of OX40 agonist ivuxolimab in advanced cancers. Repertoires were generated with immunoSEQ multiplex PCR, while TCRdb's copy carries only in-frame clones and drops some. Seen here are about 71,000 clones, around 83% observed once, and the top ten hold around 0.78%. The sequencing here drew on CD4+ or CD8+ T cells sorted from blood, taken in a trial of the OX40 agonist ivuxolimab. The receptor source for this set is an adult with an advanced solid tumor such as melanoma, head and neck, liver or kidney cancer. CDR3s include the opening cysteine and the closing phenylalanine or tryptophan. The D gene is left open where the match is weak. Clone size is shown for a subset of rows, as once, few, many or a class of expanded clone.

J | size | V | D | DNA | CDR3
TRBJ2-5 | - | TRBV5-4 | - | TGTGCCAGCAGCTTGGGAGGAAGCCAAGAGACCCAGTACTTC | CASSLGGSQETQYF
TRBJ2-5 | - | TRBV7-9 | TRBD2 | TGTGCCAGCAGCTTAAGCGGGATCCAAGAGACCCAGTACTTC | CASSLSGIQETQYF
TRBJ2-5 | - | TRBV30 | - | TGTGCCTGGAGTGTATCAGCATCGTACCAAGAGACCCAGTACTTC | CAWSVSASYQETQYF
TRBJ1-4 | - | TRBV27 | TRBD1 | TGTGCCAGCAGTTTATCCTGGGACAGGGGGGAAAAACTGTTTTTT | CASSLSWDRGEKLFF
TRBJ1-5 | - | TRBV7-3 | TRBD1 | TGTGCCAGCAGCTTCGGTGGGACAGGGCCGGTAAATAATCAGCCCCAGCATTTT | CASSFGGTGPVNNQPQHF
TRBJ1-4 | - | TRBV19 | TRBD1 | TGTGCCAGTAGTGGGAGGACAGGGGATGGTGAAAAACTGTTTTTT | CASSGRTGDGEKLFF
TRBJ2-7 | - | TRBV7-2 | - | TGTGCCAGCAGCTTAAGGGTGGGGTACGAGCAGTACTTC | CASSLRVGYEQYF
TRBJ1-2 | - | TRBV2 | - | TGTGCCAGCAGCAGGGACCCGGGGGACTATGGCTACACCTTC | CASSRDPGDYGYTF
TRBJ2-7 | - | TRBV4-2 | - | TGTGCCAGCAGCCAAGAACGCCAGGTTGGGAACGAGCAGTACTTC | CASSQERQVGNEQYF
TRBJ1-1 | - | TRBV7-9 | - | TGTGCCAGCAGCTTGTGGGGGTTCAACACTGAAGCTTTCTTT | CASSLWGFNTEAFF
TRBJ1-1 | - | TRBV6-1 | - | TGTGCCAGCAGTACAGGTCCCACTGAAGCTTTCTTT | CASSTGPTEAFF
TRBJ1-4 | - | TRBV6-6 | - | TGTGCCAGCAGAAAGGTTTTGACTAATGAAAAACTGTTTTTT | CASRKVLTNEKLFF
TRBJ2-1 | - | TRBV14 | - | TGTGCCAGCAGCATACGCCGGGATTTTTATAATGAGCAGTTCTTC | CASSIRRDFYNEQFF
TRBJ2-1 | once | TRBV18 | - | TGTGCCAGCTCACCACCGGAAATAGGATCGCTGCGGGAGCAGTTCTTC | CASSPPEIGSLREQFF
TRBJ1-5 | - | TRBV6-6 | - | TGTGCCAGCAGTCTCCTAGTTAATCAGCCCCAGCATTTT | CASSLLVNQPQHF
TRBJ2-7 | - | TRBV2 | TRBD2 | TGTGCCAGCAGTGAGGGCGGGAGTGTCAACGAGCAGTACTTC | CASSEGGSVNEQYF
TRBJ2-6 | - | TRBV27 | - | TGTGCCAGCAGTCAGTACAGTTACAACTCTGGGGCCAACGTCCTGACTTTC | CASSQYSYNSGANVLTF
TRBJ2-3 | - | TRBV2 | TRBD1 | TGTGCCAGCCTGACAGGGGGCGTTTTTGATACGCAGTATTTT | CASLTGGVFDTQYF
TRBJ1-1 | - | TRBV5-4 | - | TGTGCCAGCAGCTCCGACGGGACTAAGGCTTTCTTT | CASSSDGTKAFF
TRBJ2-7 | - | TRBV7-9 | - | TGTGCCAGCAGCCCTCTCTACGAGCAGTACTTC | CASSPLYEQYF
TRBJ2-2 | - | TRBV6-1 | TRBD2 | TGTGCCAGCAGTGTTCGACTAGCGTTAAACACCGGGGAGCTGTTTTTT | CASSVRLALNTGELFF
TRBJ1-5 | - | TRBV25-1 | TRBD1 | TGTGCCAGCAGGCAGGGGGATCAGCCCCAGCATTTT | CASRQGDQPQHF
TRBJ1-6 | - | TRBV27 | TRBD1 | TGTGCCAGCAGTTTACGACGGACAGGCTCACCCCTCCACTTT | CASSLRRTGSPLHF
TRBJ2-3 | once | TRBV7-2 | TRBD2 | TGTGCCAGCAGCCTAGCGGTTAGCACAGATACGCAGTATTTT | CASSLAVSTDTQYF
TRBJ1-1 | - | TRBV9 | - | TGTGCCAGCAGCGTAGGGGCAGGAGGTTCCCAGTCTGAAGCTTTCTTT | CASSVGAGGSQSEAFF
TRBJ2-3 | - | TRBV6-6 | - | TGTGCCAGCAGTGACAGAGTGATCCCTACGCAGTATTTT | CASSDRVIPTQYF
TRBJ2-5 | - | TRBV13 | - | TGTGCCAGCAGCTTACGAGGGACGTACCAAGAGACCCAGTACTTC | CASSLRGTYQETQYF
TRBJ2-1 | - | TRBV15 | TRBD2 | TGTGCCACCAGCAGAGGTAGCGGGAGCGACAATGAGCAGTTCTTC | CATSRGSGSDNEQFF
TRBJ1-2 | - | TRBV18 | TRBD1 | TGTGCCAGCTCACCAGGGACAGGGGGCATCGGCTACACCTTC | CASSPGTGGIGYTF
TRBJ1-2 | - | TRBV29-1 | - | TGCAGCGTTGAAGATAGACACAGTTATGGCTACACCTTC | CSVEDRHSYGYTF
TRBJ1-6 | - | TRBV10-1 | - | TGCGCCAGCCGCAGGGCCAGGGGTTCACCCCTCCACTTT | CASRRARGSPLHF
TRBJ2-5 | - | TRBV28 | TRBD2 | TGTGCCAGCAGTTTAGGGGGAAGTAGCGGGTTAGAGACCCAGTACTTC | CASSLGGSSGLETQYF
TRBJ1-6 | - | TRBV29-1 | - | TGCAGCGTTGGGGACACCCGAAATTCACCCCTCCACTTT | CSVGDTRNSPLHF
TRBJ2-3 | - | TRBV4-1 | - | TGCGCCAGCAGCCAAGACAGGGATGTGGGGACTGCTGGAGATACGCAGTATTTT | CASSQDRDVGTAGDTQYF
TRBJ2-7 | few | TRBV7-9 | TRBD2 | TGTGCCAGCAGCTTCCGGACTAGCGGGGGGCCCCCACTCTACGAGCAGTACTTC | CASSFRTSGGPPLYEQYF
TRBJ2-5 | - | TRBV9 | - | TGTGCCAGCAGCGTAGAGGCGGGGCAAGAGACCCAGTACTTC | CASSVEAGQETQYF
TRBJ2-1 | - | TRBV7-6 | - | TGTGCCAGCAGCCAGTTGAGCTCCTACAATGAGCAGTTCTTC | CASSQLSSYNEQFF
TRBJ1-2 | - | TRBV9 | - | TGTGCCAGCAGGGCGGCAGGACGAAAGAATGGCTACACCTTC | CASRAAGRKNGYTF
TRBJ1-3 | - | TRBV4-1 | - | TGCGCCAGCAGTATGGGGTACTCTGGAAACACCATATATTTT | CASSMGYSGNTIYF
TRBJ2-7 | few | TRBV5-1 | - | TGCGCCAGCAGCTTGACCTCCTACGAGCAGTACTTC | CASSLTSYEQYF
TRBJ1-6 | once | TRBV11-2 | TRBD1 | TGTGCCAGCAGCCCTTCGCAGGGGGCGAATTCACCCCTCCACTTT | CASSPSQGANSPLHF
TRBJ2-3 | - | TRBV29-1 | TRBD2 | TGCAGCGTCCGGGGGGGACCAGTCCTACAAGATACGCAGTATTTT | CSVRGGPVLQDTQYF
TRBJ2-5 | once | TRBV5-4 | - | TGTGCCAGCAGCTTGGCAGGGTTGCAAGAGACCCAGTACTTC | CASSLAGLQETQYF
TRBJ2-2 | few | TRBV18 | - | TGTGCCAGCTCACCAAAAGCGGCGAACACCGGGGAGCTGTTTTTT | CASSPKAANTGELFF
TRBJ1-1 | - | TRBV7-8 | TRBD1 | TGTGCCAGCAGCTTGACAGGGGGTTTCGCTGAAGCTTTCTTT | CASSLTGGFAEAFF